Reported below is one T cell receptor beta chain. The antigen is undetermined. The data stem from a study of cytomegalovirus exposure and HLA in healthy donors. Regarding the study as a whole: Researchers catalogued some 160 TCR beta chains as cytomegalovirus-associated. Earlier results showed most TCR beta V segments being productive about 87% or about 30% of the time. Later work found most CMV-associated TCR beta chains apparently HLA-restricted.

This CDR3 region has 14 residues. Per the germline V gene, CDR1 is SGHRS and CDR2 is YFSETQ. The ends were cut back, 1 base at V and 2 bases at J, with 9 bases in the middle. In the PCR, 60 Vbeta and 13 Jbeta primers were used. Method: immunoSEQ multiplex PCR; TCRdb's copy keeps in-frame clones and lacks some. The sample holds tens of thousands of clones. The rearrangement links TRBV5-1 to TRBJ1-2; TRBD1 might be the D (5 bases). The receptor comes from a male donor in good health and CMV-seropositive. Input material: PBMCs. CDR3: CASSLTTVNYGYTF. Written as DNA, the CDR3 is TGCGCCAGCAGCTTGACGACAGTAAACTATGGCTACACCTTC.